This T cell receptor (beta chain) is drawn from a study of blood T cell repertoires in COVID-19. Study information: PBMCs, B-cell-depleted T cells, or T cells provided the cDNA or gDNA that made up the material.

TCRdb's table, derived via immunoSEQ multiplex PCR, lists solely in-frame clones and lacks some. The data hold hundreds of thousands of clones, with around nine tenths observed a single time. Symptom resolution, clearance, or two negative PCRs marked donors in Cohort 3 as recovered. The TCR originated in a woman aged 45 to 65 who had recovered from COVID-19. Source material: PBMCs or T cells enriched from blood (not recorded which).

Written as DNA, the CDR3 is TGTGCCTGGAGTGTACTTAGGAGGACCCGGGTTGGCACAGATACGCAGTATTTT. Translation: CAWSVLRRTRVGTDTQYF. The rearrangement joins TRBV30 to TRBJ2-3; tentative D call: TRBD2 (5 bases). The V end was cut by 0 bases, the J end by 1 base, with 20 bases between. This CDR3 spans 18 amino acids. Germline V gene sequence: CDR1 GTSNPN, CDR2 SVGIG (reference sequence).